Each of the 6 T cell receptor beta chains below was sequenced from the same sample in a study of T cell repertoires in cytomegalovirus infection. Via MiXCR, TCRdb re-called the reads, giving one row per CDR3 protein. The table has fewer than 550,000 distinct CDR3 sequences, around 10% seen once. The sequenced sample was PBMCs. Receptors were obtained from a human donor in good health (CMV status not recorded). Some clones in this sample may be carry-over from other donors' samples.

This clonotype was picked up a small number of times. The chain uses TRBV27 and TRBJ1-2; TRBD1 agrees at 8 bases. This CDR3 is built from 13 residues. V was clipped by 4 bases and J by 7 bases; unmatched bases: 5. The germline V gene has CDR1 MNHEY and CDR2 SMNVEV (reference sequence). CDR3 sequence reads: CASSSGQGRGYTF. The CDR3, as DNA: TGTGCCAGCAGTTCAGGACAGGGCCGTGGCTACACCTTC.

This clonotype was counted a few times. The chain links TRBV7-9 to TRBJ2-3; D unclear. The CDR3 sequence is 16 residues long. V lost 2 bases and J 5 bases, leaving 17 bases between the germline ends. The V gene's germline CDR1 is SEHNR and CDR2 FQNEAQ (reference sequence). The CDR3 coding sequence is TGTGCCAGCAGCTTAACGGAACCGCAGGTACGAGATACGCAGTATTTT. It yields the protein CASSLTEPQVRDTQYF.

This clonotype came up many times. The chain links TRBV7-6 to TRBJ2-5; D gene unclear. There are 18 residues in the CDR3. Trimming stripped 1 base from V and 2 bases from J, with 20 bases between. Germline lookup yields CDR1 SGHVS and CDR2 FNYEAQ. CDR3 in amino acids: CASSLGPASPTPQETQYF. The CDR3 DNA is TGTGCCAGCAGCTTAGGGCCCGCAAGCCCAACGCCGCAAGAGACCCAGTACTTC.

This clonotype has ten or more counts. The V gene is TRBV11-2, the J gene TRBJ2-3, with 10 bases aligning to TRBD2. V shed 6 bases and J 10 bases; nucleotides not matched to a gene: 10. CDR1 and CDR2 from the germline V gene are SGHAT and FQNNGV. The CDR3 sequence is 14 residues long. CDR3 protein: CASSQLAGRPAQYF. The CDR3 region has the DNA TGTGCCAGCAGTCAACTAGCGGGGCGCCCGGCGCAGTATTTT.

This clonotype has at least ten counts. The CDR3 region has the DNA TGTGCCAGCAGCTTAGGTCTTGCCGGGACAGGGGCCTACGAGCAGTACTTC. It is translated as CASSLGLAGTGAYEQYF. The chain links TRBV7-9 to TRBJ2-7, with TRBD1 matching 10 bases. V trimming: 1 base; J trimming: 2 bases; junction bases outside the gene matches: 8. The length of the CDR3 is 17 residues. Germline CDR1 reads SEHNR; CDR2 reads FQNEAQ (reference sequence).

This chain joins TRBV7-4 and TRBJ1-5; D not resolved. V lost 5 bases, J lost 3 bases, and 17 bases lay in between. Germline lookup yields CDR1 SGHVT and CDR2 SQSDAQ. CDR3 length: 16 amino acids. The CDR3 is CASSKSQLGDNQPQHF. CDR3 coding DNA: TGTGCCAGCAGCAAATCCCAACTCGGGGACAATCAGCCCCAGCATTTT.